This TCR beta chain appears in the sequencing data of a study of T cell responses to AZD1222 COVID-19 vaccine. Assay: immunoSEQ multiplex PCR; the TCRdb copy retains only in-frame clones and omits some. The sample lists 150,000 or so clones, roughly nine tenths occurring once. This CDR3 is built from 16 residues. From germline, CDR1 is MNHEY and CDR2 SMNVEV (reference sequence). V was shortened by 6 bases and J by 4 bases, with 21 bases between the two germline ends. About this clone itself: Its antigen is as yet unknown.

Whole-study findings and limits: Researchers report vaccine-associated CD4 TCRs spanning spike, with dominance at 160-218 and 743-854. Every sample of the repertoires postdated the peak T cell response. Baseline antibody screening turned up just a handful of seropositive AZD1222 recipients.

The rearrangement joins TRBV27 to TRBJ1-2; D might be TRBD1 (6 bases). Specimen: peripheral blood, collected 28 days after the second AZD1222 dose. The source is an adult who received the AZD1222 COVID-19 vaccine. The CDR3 nucleotides are TGTGCCAGCAGCGTGGTAGGGGGGGTGAGGAGCTATGGCTACACCTTC. Translation gives CASSVVGGVRSYGYTF.